A selection of T cell receptor beta chains follows, all from one sample in a study of CD8 T cells in Susac syndrome. TCRdb itself ran the immunoSEQ multiplex PCR reads through MiXCR, one entry per CDR3 protein. The sample lists under 150,000 distinct CDR3 sequences; 94% were seen once. Sequenced input: CD4+ T cells from PBMCs. These receptors were obtained from a human donor with multiple sclerosis. Both conserved end residues are part of each CDR3. Fields, in order: J gene, clone size, D gene, V gene, CDR3 DNA, CDR3 protein. The D gene is left open where the match is weak. Where a row states a size, it is once, few, many or the class of an expanded clone; other rows omit it.

TRBJ1-2 - - TRBV6-2/TRBV6-3 TGTGCCAGCAGGGAGGGGAGCTATGGCTACACCTTC CASREGSYGYTF
TRBJ1-5 - - TRBV7-8 TGTGCCAGCAGCGGAAGCGGTTATCAGCCCCAGCATTTT CASSGSGYQPQHF
TRBJ1-5 - - TRBV20-1 TGCAGTGCTAGAGTCGTAGTAGGCAATCAGCCCCAGCATTTT CSARVVVGNQPQHF
TRBJ1-2 - - TRBV30 TGTGCCTGGAGTGCCATCAGTGTGGGCGGTGGCTACACCTTC CAWSAISVGGGYTF
TRBJ2-3 - - TRBV9 TGTGCCAGCAGCGCCCAGGGATATAGCACAGATACGCAGTATTTT CASSAQGYSTDTQYF
TRBJ2-7 - TRBD2 TRBV30 TGTGCCTGGAGTGTCGGGGGGATTTCCTACGAGCAGTACTTC CAWSVGGISYEQYF
TRBJ2-5 - - TRBV5-1 TGCGCCAGCAGCTTGGACCCCCAAGGGGCCATCCAAGAGACCCAGTACTTC CASSLDPQGAIQETQYF
TRBJ2-3 - - TRBV5-1 TGCGCCAGCAGCGCGGAGGGGTATACGCAGTATTTT CASSAEGYTQYF
TRBJ2-2 - TRBD2 TRBV3-1 TGTGCCAGCAGCCGCATCGGGAGGGCCACCGGGGAGCTGTTTTTT CASSRIGRATGELFF
TRBJ2-7 - - TRBV12-3/TRBV12-4 TGTGCCAGCAGTACATCCAGGGGCGCCTACGAGCAGTACTTC CASSTSRGAYEQYF
TRBJ2-5 - - TRBV6-1 TGTGCCAGCAGGATTCGGGGGGAGACCCAGTACTTC CASRIRGETQYF
TRBJ2-5 once TRBD1 TRBV6-1 TGTGCCAGCGTACGGGACAGGGAAGAGACCCAGTACTTC CASVRDREETQYF
TRBJ2-1 - - TRBV3-1 TGTGCCAGCAGCCGAATTGTAAATGAGCAGTTCTTC CASSRIVNEQFF
TRBJ2-3 - - TRBV20-1 TGCAGTGCTGCCCTGGGTCCTAGCACAGATACGCAGTATTTT CSAALGPSTDTQYF
TRBJ1-2 - TRBD1 TRBV7-9 TGTGCCAGCAGCTTCCTGGGACAGGGGAGCGGCTACACCTTC CASSFLGQGSGYTF
TRBJ1-1 - TRBD1 TRBV9 TGTGCCAGCAGCCCCGGGACAGGGAAAAGTACTGAAGCTTTCTTT CASSPGTGKSTEAFF
TRBJ2-7 - TRBD1 TRBV15 TGTGCCACAACACCGGGACAGGGGCTCTACGAGCAGTACTTC CATTPGQGLYEQYF
TRBJ1-2 once - TRBV7-2 TGTGCCAGCAGCTTAAGATTCCATCCCAGGACAGCCAACTATGGCTACACCTTC CASSLRFHPRTANYGYTF
TRBJ2-3 - - TRBV24-1 TGTGCCACCGAAGGGGAGGAGGGCACAGATACGCAGTATTTT CATEGEEGTDTQYF
TRBJ2-6 - - TRBV7-2 TGTGCCAGCAGCTCCCGGGCAGCTGGGGCCAACGTCCTGACTTTC CASSSRAAGANVLTF
TRBJ1-6 - TRBD1 TRBV2 TGTGCCAGCAGCAGGACAGGGAAAGGAAATTCACCCCTCCACTTT CASSRTGKGNSPLHF
TRBJ2-5 once - TRBV7-2 TGTGCCAGCAGCTCCTGGGGTCGTGAGACCCAGTACTTC CASSSWGRETQYF
TRBJ1-5 - TRBD1 TRBV30 TGTGCCTGGAGTGCCAGGGGGATTGGCAATCAGCCCCAGCATTTT CAWSARGIGNQPQHF
TRBJ1-5 - - TRBV19 TGTGCCAGTAGTTCATGGGCTGCGGTAGGGTCTCAGCCCCAGCATTTT CASSSWAAVGSQPQHF
TRBJ1-6 - TRBD1 TRBV5-1 TGCGCCAGCAGCTTGGGCGACAGGGGTAATTCACCCCTCCACTTT CASSLGDRGNSPLHF